The 2 T cell receptor beta chains presented below share a single source sample, sequenced in a study of blood T cell repertoires in COVID-19. Profiled with immunoSEQ multiplex PCR; TCRdb holds only in-frame clones, not every one. Seen here are 350,000 to 400,000 clones, approximately 90% observed once, and the top ten hold about 0.86%. Sequences were obtained from PBMCs or T cells enriched from blood (not recorded which). These receptors all stem from a woman between 40 and 55 years old who had been exposed to COVID-19.

The chain joins TRBV7-6 to TRBJ2-1; TRBD1 might be the D (6 bases). The V end was cut by 7 bases, the J end by 5 bases, with 18 bases between. This CDR3 comprises 15 residues. Germline CDR1 reads SGHVS; CDR2 reads FNYEAQ. CDR3 nucleotides: TGTGCCAGCACTCTCGCCCCGGACAGTAACAATGAGCAGTTCTTC. The encoded protein is CASTLAPDSNNEQFF.

The rearrangement joins TRBV2 to TRBJ1-1; the match to TRBD1 covers 7 bases. CDR3 length equals 13 residues. V gave up 4 bases and J gave up 5 bases; unmatched junction bases: 4. The V gene's germline CDR1 is SNHLY and CDR2 FYNNEI. CDR3 sequence reads: CASSATGETEAFF. In DNA form, the CDR3 reads TGTGCCAGCAGTGCAACAGGGGAGACTGAAGCTTTCTTT.